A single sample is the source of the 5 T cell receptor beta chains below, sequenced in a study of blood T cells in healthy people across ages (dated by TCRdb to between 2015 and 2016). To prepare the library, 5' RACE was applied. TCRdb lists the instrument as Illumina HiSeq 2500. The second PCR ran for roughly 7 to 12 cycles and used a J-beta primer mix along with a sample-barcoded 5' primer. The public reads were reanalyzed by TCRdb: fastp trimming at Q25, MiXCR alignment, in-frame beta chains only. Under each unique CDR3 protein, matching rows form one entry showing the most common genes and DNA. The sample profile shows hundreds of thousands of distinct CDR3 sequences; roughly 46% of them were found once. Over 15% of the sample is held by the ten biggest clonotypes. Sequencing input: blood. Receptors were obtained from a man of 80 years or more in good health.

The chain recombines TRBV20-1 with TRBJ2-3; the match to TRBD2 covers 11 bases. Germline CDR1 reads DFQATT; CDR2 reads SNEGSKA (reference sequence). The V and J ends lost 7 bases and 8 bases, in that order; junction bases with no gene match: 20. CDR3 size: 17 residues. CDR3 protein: CSVPGLAGPSWFGTQYF. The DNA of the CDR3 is TGCAGTGTCCCTGGACTAGCGGGCCCATCATGGTTTGGTACGCAGTATTTT.

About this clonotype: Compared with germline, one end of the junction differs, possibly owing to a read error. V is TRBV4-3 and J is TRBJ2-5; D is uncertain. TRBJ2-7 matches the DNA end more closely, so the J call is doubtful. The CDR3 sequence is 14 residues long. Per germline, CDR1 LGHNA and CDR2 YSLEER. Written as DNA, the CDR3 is TGCGCCGGCAGCCAAGAAGGCCTAGTCGGCGAGCAGTACTTC. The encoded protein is CAGSQEGLVGEQYF.

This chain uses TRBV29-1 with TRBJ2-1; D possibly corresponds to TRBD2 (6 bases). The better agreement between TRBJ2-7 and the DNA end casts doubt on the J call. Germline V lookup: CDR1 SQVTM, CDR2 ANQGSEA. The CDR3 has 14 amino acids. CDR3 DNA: TGCAGCGTCGACCGACTAGACTCCTACAATGAGCAGTACTTC. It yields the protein CSVDRLDSYNEQYF.

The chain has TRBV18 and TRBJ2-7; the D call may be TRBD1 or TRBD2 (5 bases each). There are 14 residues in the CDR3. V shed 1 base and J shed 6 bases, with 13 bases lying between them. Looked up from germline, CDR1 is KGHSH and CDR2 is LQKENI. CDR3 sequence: CASSPLGGSGEQYF. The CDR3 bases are TGTGCCAGCTCACCACTTGGGGGAAGCGGCGAGCAGTACTTC.

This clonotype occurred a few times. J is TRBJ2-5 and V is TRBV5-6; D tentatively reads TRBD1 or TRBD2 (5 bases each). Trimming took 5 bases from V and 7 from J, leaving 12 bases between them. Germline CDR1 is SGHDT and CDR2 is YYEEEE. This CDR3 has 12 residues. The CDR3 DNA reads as TGTGCCAGCAGACGGGACGAAGGGACCCAGTACTTC. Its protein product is CASRRDEGTQYF.